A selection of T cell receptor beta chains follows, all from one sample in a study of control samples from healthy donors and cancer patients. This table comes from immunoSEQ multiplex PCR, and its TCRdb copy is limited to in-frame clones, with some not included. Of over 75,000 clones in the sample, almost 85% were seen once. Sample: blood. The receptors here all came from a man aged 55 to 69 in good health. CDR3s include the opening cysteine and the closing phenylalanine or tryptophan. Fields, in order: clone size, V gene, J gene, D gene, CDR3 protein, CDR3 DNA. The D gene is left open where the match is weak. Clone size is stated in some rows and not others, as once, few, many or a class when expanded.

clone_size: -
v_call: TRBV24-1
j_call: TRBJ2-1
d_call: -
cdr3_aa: CATSAMEGKTYNEQFF
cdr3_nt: TGTGCCACCAGCGCTATGGAGGGCAAAACGTACAATGAGCAGTTCTTC

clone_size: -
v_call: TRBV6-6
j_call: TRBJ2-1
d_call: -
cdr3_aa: CASSPQNSYNEQFF
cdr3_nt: TGTGCCAGCAGTCCGCAGAACTCCTACAATGAGCAGTTCTTC

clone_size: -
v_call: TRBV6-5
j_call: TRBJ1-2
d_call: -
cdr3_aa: CASSYSGEDTF
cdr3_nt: TGTGCCAGCAGTTACTCCGGGGAGGACACCTTC

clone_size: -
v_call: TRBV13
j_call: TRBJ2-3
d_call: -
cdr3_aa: CASSLGETFRAMAF
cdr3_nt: TGTGCCAGCAGCTTAGGTGAGACGTTTAGGGCCATGGCTTTT

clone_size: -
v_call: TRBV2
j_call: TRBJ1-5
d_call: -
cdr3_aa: CASGHRDLGQPQHF
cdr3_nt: TGTGCCAGCGGGCACAGGGACCTAGGGCAGCCCCAGCATTTT

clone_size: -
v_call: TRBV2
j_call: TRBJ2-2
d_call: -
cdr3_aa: CASSAEWELFF
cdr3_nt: TGTGCCAGCAGTGCGGAGTGGGAGCTGTTTTTT

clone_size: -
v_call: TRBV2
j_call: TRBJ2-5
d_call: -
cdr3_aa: CASSPRGVPRETQYF
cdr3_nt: TGTGCCAGCAGCCCGAGAGGAGTGCCCCGGGAGACCCAGTACTTC

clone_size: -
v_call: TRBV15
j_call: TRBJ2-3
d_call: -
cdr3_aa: CATSTEGSFGRGYF
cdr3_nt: TGTGCCACCAGCACCGAGGGCTCCTTTGGACGGGGGTATTTT

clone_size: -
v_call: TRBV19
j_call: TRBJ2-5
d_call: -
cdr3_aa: CASCRDISQETQYF
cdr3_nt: TGTGCCAGCTGCCGGGACATCTCACAAGAGACCCAGTACTTC

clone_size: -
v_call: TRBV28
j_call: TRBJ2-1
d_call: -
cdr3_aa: CASSLLGSLNNEQFF
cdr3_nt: TGTGCCAGCAGTTTACTCGGGAGTTTGAACAATGAGCAGTTCTTC

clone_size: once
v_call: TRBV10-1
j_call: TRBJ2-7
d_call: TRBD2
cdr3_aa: CASSEGLAGGIPSYEQYF
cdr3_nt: TGCGCCAGCAGCGAAGGACTAGCGGGAGGGATACCCTCCTACGAGCAGTACTTC

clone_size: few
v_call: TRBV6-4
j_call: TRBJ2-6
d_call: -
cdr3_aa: CASSQGGANVLTF
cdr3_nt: TGTGCCAGCAGTCAGGGTGGGGCCAACGTCCTGACTTTC

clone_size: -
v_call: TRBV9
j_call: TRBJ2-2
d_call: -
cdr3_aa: CASSVTPGGGELFF
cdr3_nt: TGTGCCAGCAGCGTAACCCCCGGGGGCGGGGAGCTGTTTTTT

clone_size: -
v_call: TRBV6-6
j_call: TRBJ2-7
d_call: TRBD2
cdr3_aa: CASSYETSAYEQYF
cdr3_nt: TGTGCCAGCAGTTACGAGACTAGCGCCTACGAGCAGTACTTC

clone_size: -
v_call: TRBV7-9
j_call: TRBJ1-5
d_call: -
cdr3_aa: CASSGGTRFSGGPQHF
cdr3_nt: TGTGCCAGCAGCGGGGGGACTCGTTTCTCTGGAGGGCCCCAGCATTTT

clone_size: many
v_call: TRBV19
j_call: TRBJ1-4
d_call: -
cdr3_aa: CASRVAGDSNEKLFF
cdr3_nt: TGTGCCAGTAGGGTAGCAGGGGATTCTAATGAAAAACTGTTTTTT

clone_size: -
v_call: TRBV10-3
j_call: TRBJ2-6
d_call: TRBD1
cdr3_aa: CAISEGQGISMSGANVLTF
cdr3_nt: TGTGCCATCAGTGAGGGACAGGGGATCTCCATGTCTGGGGCCAACGTCCTGACTTTC

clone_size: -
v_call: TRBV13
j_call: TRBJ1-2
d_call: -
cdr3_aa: CASSSDLQGTYGYTF
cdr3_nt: TGTGCCAGCAGCTCCGACTTACAGGGAACCTATGGCTACACCTTC

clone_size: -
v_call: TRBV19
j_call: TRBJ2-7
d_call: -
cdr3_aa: CASSMGLTYEQYF
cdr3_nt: TGTGCCAGCTCGATGGGACTTACCTACGAGCAGTACTTC

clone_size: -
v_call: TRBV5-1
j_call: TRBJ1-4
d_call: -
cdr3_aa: CASSLGGTTNEKLFF
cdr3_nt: TGCGCCAGCAGCCTCGGAGGGACAACTAATGAAAAACTGTTTTTT

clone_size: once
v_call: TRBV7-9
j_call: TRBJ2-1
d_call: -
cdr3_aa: CASSRDLKIRRYNEQFF
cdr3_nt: TGTGCCAGCAGCCGAGACTTGAAGATCCGGAGATACAATGAGCAGTTCTTC

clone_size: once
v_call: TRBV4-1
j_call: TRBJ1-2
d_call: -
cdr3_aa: CASSGSGTNGYTF
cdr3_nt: TGCGCCAGCAGTGGAAGTGGGACCAACGGCTACACCTTC

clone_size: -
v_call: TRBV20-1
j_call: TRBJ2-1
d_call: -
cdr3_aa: CSARRGNEQFF
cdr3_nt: TGCAGTGCTAGGAGGGGGAATGAGCAGTTCTTC

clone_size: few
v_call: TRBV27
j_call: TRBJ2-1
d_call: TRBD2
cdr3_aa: CASSSGLGSYNEQFF
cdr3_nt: TGTGCCAGCAGTTCGGGACTAGGCTCCTACAATGAGCAGTTCTTC

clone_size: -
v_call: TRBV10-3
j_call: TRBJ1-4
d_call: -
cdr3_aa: CAISGGQREKLFF
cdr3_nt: TGTGCCATCAGTGGAGGCCAACGAGAAAAACTGTTTTTT

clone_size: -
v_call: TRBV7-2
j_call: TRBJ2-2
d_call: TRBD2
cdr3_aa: CASSLGLAVHGELFF
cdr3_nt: TGTGCCAGCAGCTTGGGACTAGCAGTTCATGGGGAGCTGTTTTTT

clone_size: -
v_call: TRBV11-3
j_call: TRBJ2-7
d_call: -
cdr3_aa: CASSLGPGSTYKQYF
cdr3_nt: TGTGCCAGCAGCTTAGGGCCCGGGTCGACCTACAAGCAGTACTTC

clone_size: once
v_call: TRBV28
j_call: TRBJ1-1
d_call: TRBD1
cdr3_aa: CASSLFDRGGGTEAFF
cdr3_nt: TGTGCCAGCAGTTTATTCGACAGGGGCGGGGGCACTGAAGCTTTCTTT

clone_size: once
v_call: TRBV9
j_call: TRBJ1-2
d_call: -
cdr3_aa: CASSARRQAGGYTF
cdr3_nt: TGTGCCAGCAGCGCCCGCCGACAGGCTGGGGGCTACACCTTC

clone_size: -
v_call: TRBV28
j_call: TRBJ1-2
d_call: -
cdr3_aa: CASSLTRGVYGYTF
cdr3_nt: TGTGCCAGCAGTTTAACAAGGGGGGTCTATGGCTACACCTTC

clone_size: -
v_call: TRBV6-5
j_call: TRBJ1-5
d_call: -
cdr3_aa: CASMFGGVGQPQHF
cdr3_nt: TGTGCCAGCATGTTTGGGGGGGTCGGTCAGCCCCAGCATTTT

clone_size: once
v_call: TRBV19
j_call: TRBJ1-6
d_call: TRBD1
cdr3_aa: CASSTGTGESPLHF
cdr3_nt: TGTGCCAGTAGTACCGGGACAGGGGAGTCACCCCTCCACTTT

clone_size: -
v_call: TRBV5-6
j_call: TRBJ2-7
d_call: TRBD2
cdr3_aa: CASSFFGGRAVNEQYF
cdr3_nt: TGTGCCAGCAGCTTCTTCGGCGGGAGGGCCGTTAACGAGCAGTACTTC

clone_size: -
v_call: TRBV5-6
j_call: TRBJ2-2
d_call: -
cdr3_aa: CASSFFIALIRDTGELFF
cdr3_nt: TGTGCCAGCAGCTTTTTTATCGCCCTTATTCGGGACACCGGGGAGCTGTTTTTT

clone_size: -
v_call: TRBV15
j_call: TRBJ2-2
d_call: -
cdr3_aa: CATSRDLGRTGELFF
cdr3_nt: TGTGCCACCAGCAGAGATCTAGGGAGAACCGGGGAGCTGTTTTTT

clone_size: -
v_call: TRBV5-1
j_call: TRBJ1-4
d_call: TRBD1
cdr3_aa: CASSSQGPNEKLFF
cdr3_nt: TGCGCCAGCAGCTCACAGGGGCCTAATGAAAAACTGTTTTTT

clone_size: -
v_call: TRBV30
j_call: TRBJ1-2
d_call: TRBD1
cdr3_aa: CACPHRGAYGYTF
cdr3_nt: TGTGCGTGTCCCCACAGGGGGGCTTATGGCTACACCTTC

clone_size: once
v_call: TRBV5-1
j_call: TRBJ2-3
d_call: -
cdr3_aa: CASSSTTGGSTDTQYF
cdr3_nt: TGCGCCAGCAGTTCCACTACGGGCGGGAGCACAGATACGCAGTATTTT